Listed below are T cell receptor beta chains from one sample, sequenced in a study of T cell responses to AZD1222 COVID-19 vaccine. Some clones are missing from TCRdb's copy, which holds only in-frame ones; the method was immunoSEQ multiplex PCR. Among 170,000 or so clones, roughly nine tenths were seen once, and the ten largest hold about 3%. This material consisted of peripheral blood, taken on day 0 of AZD1222 vaccination. The source is an adult in good health. Both conserved end residues are part of each CDR3. The D gene is left open where the match is weak. Clone size is stated in some rows and not others, as once, few, many or a class when expanded.

>TRBV5-1|-|TRBJ1-5|-
CASSLEGGVGNQPQHF
TGCGCCAGCAGCTTGGAGGGAGGCGTGGGCAATCAGCCCCAGCATTTT
>TRBV5-1|-|TRBJ1-6|-
CASSLGTAESPNSPLHF
TGCGCCAGCAGCTTAGGCACAGCGGAGTCCCCTAATTCACCCCTCCACTTT
>TRBV7-9|-|TRBJ2-2|-
CASSRMPVGAGELFF
TGTGCCAGCAGTCGAATGCCAGTTGGAGCCGGGGAGCTGTTTTTT
>TRBV6-6|once|TRBJ1-4|TRBD1
CASSGQTGQHEKLFF
TGTGCCAGCAGTGGGCAGACAGGGCAACATGAAAAACTGTTTTTT
>TRBV10-3|-|TRBJ2-5|-
CAISEQAAQGGTQYF
TGTGCCATCAGTGAGCAGGCTGCGCAGGGCGGGACCCAGTACTTC
>TRBV5-8|-|TRBJ2-4|-
CASSFGTSNKNIQYF
TGTGCCAGCAGCTTCGGTACATCCAATAAAAACATTCAGTACTTC
>TRBV10-3|-|TRBJ2-3|TRBD1
CATETGGLTDTQYF
TGTGCCACCGAGACAGGGGGTCTCACAGATACGCAGTATTTT
>TRBV5-5|-|TRBJ1-3|-
CASSLSVGGSGNTIYF
TGTGCCAGCAGCCTGAGCGTCGGGGGCTCTGGAAACACCATATATTTT
>TRBV6-6|-|TRBJ1-5|TRBD1
CASSPRQGGWDQPQHF
TGTGCCAGCAGTCCACGACAGGGAGGTTGGGATCAGCCCCAGCATTTT
>TRBV21-1|-|TRBJ2-1|-
CASSPRFKDCRSGRAKNEQFF
TGTGCCAGCAGCCCCAGATTTAAGGACTGTCGTAGCGGGAGGGCCAAGAATGAGCAGTTCTTC
>TRBV29-1|-|TRBJ2-7|-
CSVEGGETYEQYF
TGCAGCGTTGAAGGGGGCGAAACCTACGAGCAGTACTTC
>TRBV7-9|-|TRBJ2-6|-
CASSWRQVSGANVLTF
TGTGCCAGCAGCTGGAGACAGGTTTCTGGGGCCAACGTCCTGACTTTC
>TRBV10-1|-|TRBJ2-1|-
CASSRDPYNEQFF
TGCGCCAGCAGCCGCGACCCCTACAATGAGCAGTTCTTC
>TRBV24-1|-|TRBJ2-3|TRBD1
CATSDLSTGVTDTQYF
TGTGCCACCAGTGATTTGTCGACAGGGGTGACAGATACGCAGTATTTT
>TRBV6-5|-|TRBJ1-1|TRBD1
CASSPGQGDTEAFF
TGTGCCAGCAGCCCGGGACAGGGAGACACTGAAGCTTTCTTT
>TRBV5-1|-|TRBJ2-7|-
CASSLAGGSSYEQYF
TGCGCCAGCAGCTTGGCCGGGGGCAGTTCCTACGAGCAGTACTTC
>TRBV18|-|TRBJ2-2|-
CASSPAPGSTGELFF
TGTGCCAGCTCACCAGCGCCGGGAAGCACCGGGGAGCTGTTTTTT
>TRBV7-3|-|TRBJ2-2|TRBD2
CASSPGSGSGAGELFF
TGTGCCAGCAGCCCCGGGAGCGGTAGCGGGGCCGGGGAGCTGTTTTTT
>TRBV3-1/TRBV3-2|once|TRBJ1-1|-
CASSQGVGAFF
TGTGCCAGCAGCCAGGGCGTTGGAGCTTTCTTT
>TRBV7-9|-|TRBJ2-1|TRBD2
CASSLVAGVGNEQFF
TGTGCCAGCAGCTTAGTAGCGGGAGTAGGCAATGAGCAGTTCTTC
>TRBV6-5|-|TRBJ1-3|-
CASTPWTDSGNTIYF
TGTGCCAGCACCCCTTGGACGGACTCTGGAAACACCATATATTTT
>TRBV10-2|-|TRBJ2-7|-
CATLLGGEQYF
TGCGCCACCCTTTTGGGTGGGGAGCAGTACTTC
>TRBV3-1/TRBV3-2|-|TRBJ2-7|-
CASSSFAYEQYF
TGTGCCAGCAGCTCGTTCGCCTACGAGCAGTACTTC
>TRBV5-1|-|TRBJ1-2|-
CASSLETGNYGYTF
TGCGCCAGCAGCCTTGAGACAGGAAACTATGGCTACACCTTC
>TRBV5-1|-|TRBJ2-3|-
CASSLRTDSSTDTQYF
TGCGCCAGCAGCTTGAGGACGGATAGTAGCACAGATACGCAGTATTTT
>TRBV29-1|-|TRBJ2-1|-
CSVAPGTNNEQFF
TGCAGCGTTGCCCCCGGGACGAACAATGAGCAGTTCTTC
>TRBV7-8|-|TRBJ2-4|-
CASSIRLDDIAKNIQYF
TGTGCCAGCAGCATCAGACTAGACGACATAGCCAAAAACATTCAGTACTTC
>TRBV18|-|TRBJ1-2|-
CASSLGQTNYGYTF
TGTGCCAGCTCACTAGGACAAACGAACTATGGCTACACCTTC
>TRBV5-1|-|TRBJ1-6|-
CASTVGQTTYNSPLHF
TGCGCCAGCACCGTAGGACAGACGACCTATAATTCACCCCTCCACTTT
>TRBV6-5|-|TRBJ2-7|-
CASRVQGTSYEQYF
TGTGCCAGCAGAGTACAGGGGACTAGCTACGAGCAGTACTTC
>TRBV4-1|-|TRBJ2-6|TRBD1
CASSPGQGMTNVLTF
TGCGCCAGCAGCCCGGGACAGGGGATGACCAACGTCCTGACTTTC
>TRBV7-8|-|TRBJ2-7|-
CASSSRSSYEQYF
TGTGCCAGCAGCTCCAGGAGCTCCTACGAGCAGTACTTC
>TRBV28|-|TRBJ2-7|TRBD2
CASSLRIAGVPEQYF
TGTGCCAGCAGTTTGCGTATAGCGGGAGTCCCCGAGCAGTACTTC
>TRBV11-2|-|TRBJ2-7|-
CASRPRILTYEQYF
TGTGCCAGCAGACCTAGGATTTTAACGTACGAGCAGTACTTC
>TRBV4-1|-|TRBJ2-1|TRBD2
CASRLTSGSDNEQFF
TGCGCCAGCCGCCTCACTAGCGGGAGCGACAATGAGCAGTTCTTC
>TRBV11-2|-|TRBJ1-4|-
CASSPWGNEKLFF
TGTGCCAGCAGCCCTTGGGGTAATGAAAAACTGTTTTTT
>TRBV5-1|-|TRBJ2-7|-
CASSLGGKYEQYF
TGCGCCAGCAGCTTGGGGGGCAAGTACGAGCAGTACTTC
>TRBV5-6|-|TRBJ1-2|TRBD1
CASSLSPGGLLNYGYTF
TGTGCCAGCAGCTTGAGCCCAGGGGGGCTCCTGAACTATGGCTACACCTTC
>TRBV5-6|-|TRBJ1-2|-
CASSLAPGGRQNYGYTF
TGTGCCAGCAGCTTGGCCCCCGGGGGACGCCAAAACTATGGCTACACCTTC
>TRBV18|-|TRBJ1-2|-
CASSPGAGEPYGYTF
TGTGCCAGCTCACCAGGGGCAGGGGAACCCTATGGCTACACCTTC
>TRBV3-1/TRBV3-2|-|TRBJ2-7|-
CASSQLATTYEQYF
TGTGCCAGCAGCCAATTGGCGACTACCTACGAGCAGTACTTC
>TRBV19|-|TRBJ1-1|-
CASSIDQKGFGTEAFF
TGTGCCAGTAGTATAGATCAGAAGGGTTTCGGCACTGAAGCTTTCTTT
>TRBV25-1|-|TRBJ2-2|-
CASSEGTGARNTGELFF
TGTGCCAGCAGTGAGGGGACGGGAGCCCGGAACACCGGGGAGCTGTTTTTT
>TRBV18|-|TRBJ1-2|TRBD1
CASSLQGNHGYTF
TGTGCCAGCTCACTACAGGGGAACCATGGCTACACCTTC
>TRBV2|-|TRBJ2-7|TRBD2
CATTRGGYEQYF
TGTGCCACAACCCGGGGGGGCTACGAGCAGTACTTC
>TRBV7-9|-|TRBJ2-6|TRBD1
CASSSTKTGAGANVLTF
TGTGCCAGCAGCTCCACCAAAACAGGGGCTGGGGCCAACGTCCTGACTTTC
>TRBV7-2|-|TRBJ1-2|TRBD1
CASSLVRGQDGYTF
TGTGCCAGCAGCTTAGTGAGGGGACAGGATGGCTACACCTTC
>TRBV2|-|TRBJ1-2|TRBD1
CASRGTGGPLNYGYTF
TGTGCCAGCAGGGGGACAGGGGGTCCACTTAACTATGGCTACACCTTC
>TRBV27|few|TRBJ2-1|TRBD2
CASSLLAGGSYNEQFF
TGTGCCAGCAGTTTACTAGCGGGAGGGTCCTACAATGAGCAGTTCTTC
>TRBV5-1|-|TRBJ2-7|-
CASSLDVVSYEQYF
TGCGCCAGCAGCTTGGATGTGGTTAGCTACGAGCAGTACTTC
>TRBV12-3/TRBV12-4|-|TRBJ1-2|-
CASSWGSYGYTF
TGTGCCAGCAGTTGGGGGAGCTATGGCTACACCTTC
>TRBV2|-|TRBJ2-1|-
CASSSVLYPQFF
TGTGCCAGCAGTTCGGTCCTCTACCCCCAGTTCTTC
>TRBV27|-|TRBJ1-1|TRBD1
CASIMAGGTEAFF
TGTGCCAGCATCATGGCAGGGGGCACTGAAGCTTTCTTT
>TRBV3-1/TRBV3-2|-|TRBJ2-2|-
CASSYRATGELFF
TGTGCCAGCAGCTATAGGGCCACCGGGGAGCTGTTTTTT
>TRBV19|-|TRBJ2-2|TRBD2
CASSLWTSGPTGTGELFF
TGTGCCAGTAGTCTTTGGACTAGCGGCCCCACGGGAACCGGGGAGCTGTTTTTT